Listed here are 17 T cell receptor beta chains from one sample, sequenced in a study of siplizumab effects on memory and regulatory T cells. The repertoire was sequenced with immunoSEQ multiplex PCR; TCRdb's copy has only in-frame clones and lacks some. The sample comprises around 68,000 clones, approximately 88% of which are singletons, and 1.5% to 2% rests with the top ten. Sequenced material: Tregs sorted from blood. The receptors derive from a human donor in good health.

J is TRBJ2-1 and V is TRBV7-9, with a tentative D call TRBD1 (5 bases). Germline-derived CDR1 and CDR2 are SEHNR and FQNEAQ (reference sequence). The CDR3 has 13 amino acids. V lost 5 bases to trimming and J lost 4 bases, with 9 bases between them. The CDR3 loop reads CASSPDRYNEQFF. In DNA, the CDR3 is TGTGCCAGCAGCCCCGACAGATACAATGAGCAGTTCTTC. Full variable domain (outside the CDR3, taken from reference TRBV7-9 and TRBJ2-1): DTGVSQNPRHKITKRGQNVTFRCDPISEHNRLYWYRQTLGQGPEFLTYFQNEAQLEKSRLLSDRFSAERPKGSFSTLEIQRTEQGDSAMYLCASSPDRYNEQFFGPGTRLTVL.

This clone showed up just once. The chain links TRBV7-2 to TRBJ2-1; tentative D call: TRBD2 (6 bases). Per the germline V gene, CDR1 is SGHTA and CDR2 is FQGNSA. The V gene lost 2 bases and the J gene lost 0 bases, with 8 bases spanning the gap. This CDR3 is 15 amino acids long. CDR3 sequence reads: CASSLFGGSYNEQFF. DNA for the CDR3: TGTGCCAGCAGCTTATTCGGGGGCTCCTACAATGAGCAGTTCTTC.

This chain links TRBV19 with TRBJ2-7; 9 bases are a match to TRBD1. Looked up from germline, CDR1 is LNHDA and CDR2 is SQIVND (reference sequence). V was pared by 5 bases and J by 3 bases, with 11 bases of the junction left unmatched. The length of the CDR3 is 16 residues. The CDR3 DNA reads as TGTGCCAGTAGTCCGGACCCCGGGACAGGGATCTACGAGCAGTACTTC. Amino acids: CASSPDPGTGIYEQYF.

The chain combines TRBV28 with TRBJ2-5; 9 bases are a match to TRBD2. Germline CDR1 MDHEN, CDR2 SYDVKM. The CDR3 is 15 amino acids. V shed 5 bases and J 4 bases; nucleotides not matched to a gene: 8. The chain's CDR3 is CASSTGTSLRETQYF. CDR3 coding DNA: TGTGCCAGCAGTACCGGGACTAGCCTGCGAGAGACCCAGTACTTC.

The chain recombines TRBV9 with TRBJ2-1; 8 bases are shared with TRBD2. The CDR3 spans 14 residues. J was trimmed by 8 bases and V by 0 bases; bases with no gene match: 4. Germline V gives CDR1 SGDLS, CDR2 YYNGEE. The CDR3 DNA follows: TGTGCCAGCAGCGTAGACGGGAGGGTCCATGAGCAGTTCTTC. It encodes CASSVDGRVHEQFF. Based on the CDR3 plus reference TRBV9 and TRBJ2-1, the full variable domain is DSGVTQTPKHLITATGQRVTLRCSPRSGDLSVYWYQQSLDQGLQFLIQYYNGEERAKGNILERFSAQQFPDLHSELNLSSLELGDSALYFCASSVDGRVHEQFFGPGTRLTVL.

This rearrangement joins TRBV6-1 to TRBJ1-2, with unresolved D. Germline values: CDR1 MNHNS, CDR2 SASEGT. The V and J ends lost 10 bases and 8 bases respectively, with 17 bases between them. This CDR3 comprises 12 residues. The CDR3 coding sequence is TGTGCCACTCAAGCGGGTCGCCAAGGCTACACCTTC. Its translation is CATQAGRQGYTF.

This chain joins TRBV12-5 and TRBJ1-1; D remains unclear. Germline V gene data show CDR1 as LGHNT and CDR2 as FRNRAP. This CDR3 comprises 12 residues. Trimming left V 0 bases short and J 12 bases short, with 11 bases between. The CDR3 protein is CASGLVLRGTFF. For the CDR3, the DNA is TGTGCTAGTGGTTTGGTACTCCGAGGGACTTTCTTT.

The gene calls are TRBV30 and TRBJ1-1, with D maybe TRBD1 (5 bases). Germline V CDR1 and CDR2: GTSNPN, SVGIG (reference sequence). Trimming pared 1 base from V and 3 bases from J, leaving 9 bases between. The CDR3 loop spans 13 amino acids. The CDR3 sequence: CAWSGRVDTEAFF. CDR3 DNA sequence: TGTGCCTGGAGTGGCAGGGTGGACACTGAAGCTTTCTTT.

The chain joins TRBV15 to TRBJ2-3, with D possibly TRBD1 on 5 matching bases. Germline-derived CDR1 and CDR2 are LNHNV and YYDKDF (reference sequence). This CDR3 contains 14 residues. Trimming pared 6 bases from V and 2 bases from J, leaving 12 bases between. The CDR3 is CATSLAGYTDTQYF. CDR3 DNA: TGTGCCACCAGTCTGGCAGGGTACACAGATACGCAGTATTTT.

V is TRBV7-8 and J is TRBJ2-1; no reliable D call. V shed 5 bases and J shed 5 bases, with 7 bases lying between them. In germline, CDR1 is SGHVS, CDR2 FQNEAQ. The CDR3 covers 12 residues. In DNA, the CDR3 is TGTGCCAGCAGCGCCCGGGACAATGAGCAGTTCTTC. It specifies CASSARDNEQFF. The whole variable domain, filled in from reference TRBV7-8 and TRBJ2-1, reads GAGVSQSPRYKVAKRGQDVALRCDPISGHVSLFWYQQALGQGPEFLTYFQNEAQLDKSGLPSDRFFAERPEGSVSTLKIQRTQQEDSAVYLCASSARDNEQFFGPGTRLTVL.

This clone came up once. The V gene is TRBV7-9, the J gene TRBJ2-4; 12 bases match TRBD2. The CDR3 runs to 16 residues. The ends lost 2 bases at V and 7 bases at J; junction bases unmatched: 6. Per the germline V gene, CDR1 is SEHNR and CDR2 is FQNEAQ (reference sequence). CDR3 nucleotides: TGTGCCAGCAGCTTACTAGCGGGAGGGCCGATGAACATTCAGTACTTC. Translating it yields CASSLLAGGPMNIQYF. The variable domain in full, with the rest retrieved from reference TRBV7-9 and TRBJ2-4, is DTGVSQNPRHKITKRGQNVTFRCDPISEHNRLYWYRQTLGQGPEFLTYFQNEAQLEKSRLLSDRFSAERPKGSFSTLEIQRTEQGDSAMYLCASSLLAGGPMNIQYFGAGTRLSVL.

The chain recombines TRBV29-1 with TRBJ2-2, with D uncertain. This CDR3 has 13 residues. CDR1 is SQVTM, CDR2 ANQGSEA, per germline. V lost 4 bases to trimming and J lost 7 bases, with 13 bases between them. DNA for the CDR3: TGCAGCGTTGGATTGGGTACGGGCGGGGAGCTGTTTTTT. Encoded protein: CSVGLGTGGELFF.

The V gene is TRBV2, the J gene TRBJ2-7, with TRBD1 as a possible D gene (6 bases). This CDR3 is built from 13 residues. V was shortened by 4 bases and J by 7 bases, with 14 bases between the two germline ends. CDR1 is SNHLY, CDR2 FYNNEI, per germline. CDR3 bases: TGTGCCAGCAGTGTCGGCCCTCAGGGGGAGCAGTACTTC. This encodes CASSVGPQGEQYF.

The chain has TRBV5-4 and TRBJ2-5, with 9 bases matching TRBD2. The CDR3 extends over 17 amino acids. Trimming cost V 1 base and J 5 bases; bases outside gene matches: 12. Germline V gene sequence: CDR1 SGHNT, CDR2 YYREEE (reference sequence). CDR3 protein: CASSLMAGGPLVETQYF. The CDR3 bases are TGTGCCAGCAGCTTGATGGCGGGAGGGCCTTTAGTGGAGACCCAGTACTTC.

The chain carries TRBV5-1 and TRBJ2-1, with 7 bases matching TRBD2. The ends lost 4 bases at V and 6 bases at J; junction bases unmatched: 10. CDR1 and CDR2 (germline): SGHRS, YFSETQ. This CDR3 region has 15 residues. Written as DNA, the CDR3 is TGCGCCAGCAGCGCAACCGGGACTACCTCCAATGAGCAGTTCTTC. Its protein product is CASSATGTTSNEQFF.

This clone showed up just once. The V and J genes are TRBV29-1 and TRBJ2-1; the D gene is possibly TRBD1 (7 bases). The V and J ends lost 3 bases and 9 bases respectively, with 24 bases between them. The CDR3 runs to 16 residues. CDR1 is SQVTM, CDR2 ANQGSEA, per germline. CDR3 bases: TGCAGCGTTGAGGTAGTGGAGGGGGCCAGACAAATTGAGCAGTTCTTC. Translating it yields CSVEVVEGARQIEQFF.

The chain is built from TRBV6-4 and TRBJ1-5; weak D call: TRBD1 (6 bases). From germline, CDR1 is MRHNA and CDR2 SNTAGT. Trimming stripped 7 bases from V and 1 base from J, with 8 bases between. The CDR3 extends over 13 amino acids. CDR3 protein: CASIGQSNQPQHF. CDR3 nucleotide sequence: TGTGCCAGCATTGGACAGAGCAATCAGCCCCAGCATTTT.